The clone carrying this T cell receptor beta chain was observed a few times. Its specificity is unknown. The sample is drawn from a study of T cells after yellow fever vaccination. Overall study context: When fractions had low cell numbers, they were prepared with SMART-Seq v4 Ultra Low Input.

CDR1 is KGHSH and CDR2 is LQKENI in the germline V gene. This CDR3 contains 14 residues. V lost 1 base and J lost 0, with 6 bases in between. Overall study results and limits: The study re-detected most primary-vaccination clones after the booster (about 95% CD4, roughly 85% CD8). A weaker secondary response peaked on day 5, the primary on day 15.

TCRdb re-derived calls from the 5' RACE reads in MiXCR, one entry per CDR3 protein. Of about 320,000 distinct CDR3 sequences in the sample, 3.5% to 5% were seen once. The rearrangement joins TRBV18 to TRBJ1-1; no definite D call. Sequences were derived from PBMCs, sampled 15 days after the yellow fever booster vaccination. The TCR originated in a young man who received the YFV17D yellow fever vaccine. CDR3 coding DNA: TGTGCCAGCTCACCACGGGCGGTGAACACTGAAGCTTTCTTT. Encoded protein: CASSPRAVNTEAFF.